Listed below are T cell receptor beta chains from one sample, sequenced in a study of T cell responses to AZD1222 COVID-19 vaccine. TCRdb's copy holds only in-frame clones and misses some; the assay was immunoSEQ multiplex PCR. The repertoire holds about 130,000 clones, approximately 88% seen once, with about 5.6% in the top ten. The specimen was peripheral blood, collected on day 0 of AZD1222 vaccination. These receptor sequences come from an adult in good health. CDR3s include the opening cysteine and the closing phenylalanine or tryptophan. D genes are given only for firm matches. Size values are once, few and many counts, or a class for expanded clones, and some rows have none.

V gene: TRBV7-9
D gene: .
J gene: TRBJ2-2
clone size: .
CDR3 DNA: TGTGCCAGCAAAACCTGGGGGGCGGACACCGGGGAGCTGTTTTTT
CDR3 protein: CASKTWGADTGELFF

V gene: TRBV5-1
D gene: .
J gene: TRBJ1-2
clone size: .
CDR3 DNA: TGCGCCAGCAGCTTTGAAAAGGGAGGCTATGGCTACACCTTC
CDR3 protein: CASSFEKGGYGYTF

V gene: TRBV2
D gene: .
J gene: TRBJ2-7
clone size: once
CDR3 DNA: TGTGCCAGCAGTGTTCTAGGTTACGAGCAGTACTTC
CDR3 protein: CASSVLGYEQYF

V gene: TRBV18
D gene: TRBD1
J gene: TRBJ1-5
clone size: .
CDR3 DNA: TGTGCCAGCTCACTCGACAGGGCAGGCAATCAGCCCCAGCATTTT
CDR3 protein: CASSLDRAGNQPQHF

V gene: TRBV5-6
D gene: TRBD1
J gene: TRBJ2-7
clone size: .
CDR3 DNA: TGTGCCAGCAGGGGACAGGGCAACTACGAGCAGTACTTC
CDR3 protein: CASRGQGNYEQYF

V gene: TRBV10-3
D gene: TRBD1
J gene: TRBJ1-1
clone size: once
CDR3 DNA: TGTGCCATCAGCACAGGGGGCACTGAAGCTTTCTTT
CDR3 protein: CAISTGGTEAFF

V gene: TRBV5-1
D gene: .
J gene: TRBJ1-4
clone size: .
CDR3 DNA: TGCGCCAGCACCCGACAGCATCCAGGGAGCGGTGAAAAACTGTTTTTT
CDR3 protein: CASTRQHPGSGEKLFF

V gene: TRBV18
D gene: .
J gene: TRBJ1-2
clone size: .
CDR3 DNA: TGTGCCAGCTCACCCACGGACACCTATGGCTACACCTTC
CDR3 protein: CASSPTDTYGYTF

V gene: TRBV10-3
D gene: TRBD1
J gene: TRBJ2-3
clone size: .
CDR3 DNA: TGTGCCATCAGTGGGGCAGGGGGCGAAACAGATACGCAGTATTTT
CDR3 protein: CAISGAGGETDTQYF

V gene: TRBV7-2
D gene: .
J gene: TRBJ1-3
clone size: .
CDR3 DNA: TGTGCCAGCAGCTTAGATGAGGCTGGCTCTGGAAACACCATATATTTT
CDR3 protein: CASSLDEAGSGNTIYF

V gene: TRBV18
D gene: .
J gene: TRBJ2-7
clone size: once
CDR3 DNA: TGTGCCAGCTCGTCCGAGGCGGGGTTAACCTACGAGCAGTACTTC
CDR3 protein: CASSSEAGLTYEQYF

V gene: TRBV5-1
D gene: TRBD2
J gene: TRBJ2-1
clone size: .
CDR3 DNA: TGCGCCAGCAGACCACTAGCGGGGGACAATGAGCAGTTCTTC
CDR3 protein: CASRPLAGDNEQFF

V gene: TRBV9
D gene: TRBD1
J gene: TRBJ1-1
clone size: .
CDR3 DNA: TGTGCCAGCAGCGCGACAGGGGGCCCTGAAGCTTTCTTT
CDR3 protein: CASSATGGPEAFF

V gene: TRBV5-1
D gene: .
J gene: TRBJ1-2
clone size: .
CDR3 DNA: TGCGCCAGCAGCGGGGGGGCTGACTATGGCTACACCTTC
CDR3 protein: CASSGGADYGYTF

V gene: TRBV30
D gene: TRBD1
J gene: TRBJ2-7
clone size: .
CDR3 DNA: TGTGCCTGGAGTGTACAGGGGGACAGCTACGAGCAGTACTTC
CDR3 protein: CAWSVQGDSYEQYF

V gene: TRBV28
D gene: .
J gene: TRBJ2-1
clone size: .
CDR3 DNA: TGTGCCAGCAGTTCCCATGGGATCGGTGAGCAGTTCTTC
CDR3 protein: CASSSHGIGEQFF

V gene: TRBV5-1
D gene: .
J gene: TRBJ1-2
clone size: .
CDR3 DNA: TGCGCCAGCAGCTTGGACCCTCTTAACTATGGCTACACCTTC
CDR3 protein: CASSLDPLNYGYTF

V gene: TRBV18
D gene: TRBD1
J gene: TRBJ2-7
clone size: .
CDR3 DNA: TGTGCCAGCTCACCCGGGACAGGGGACTACGAGCAGTACTTC
CDR3 protein: CASSPGTGDYEQYF

V gene: TRBV3-1/TRBV3-2
D gene: .
J gene: TRBJ2-7
clone size: .
CDR3 DNA: TGTGCCAGCAGCCAGGACTCTACGGGCGAGCAGTACTTC
CDR3 protein: CASSQDSTGEQYF

V gene: TRBV2
D gene: .
J gene: TRBJ2-7
clone size: once
CDR3 DNA: TGTGCCAGCAGTGTCGAGAGGGCTTACGAGCAGTACTTC
CDR3 protein: CASSVERAYEQYF

V gene: TRBV5-4
D gene: TRBD1
J gene: TRBJ1-1
clone size: .
CDR3 DNA: TGTGCCAGCAGCTCACAGGGGTGGAACACTGAAGCTTTCTTT
CDR3 protein: CASSSQGWNTEAFF

V gene: TRBV19
D gene: TRBD1
J gene: TRBJ1-2
clone size: .
CDR3 DNA: TGTGCCAGTAGCTCGGGACAGGGGGAAAGTGGCTACACCTTC
CDR3 protein: CASSSGQGESGYTF

V gene: TRBV7-9
D gene: TRBD1
J gene: TRBJ1-5
clone size: once
CDR3 DNA: TGTGCCAGCAGCCGAGGGACAGGGGGCGGCAATCAGCCCCAGCATTTT
CDR3 protein: CASSRGTGGGNQPQHF

V gene: TRBV7-2
D gene: .
J gene: TRBJ1-6
clone size: .
CDR3 DNA: TGTGCCAGCAGCTTTAGGGGTTTTAATTCACCCCTCCACTTT
CDR3 protein: CASSFRGFNSPLHF

V gene: TRBV14
D gene: .
J gene: TRBJ2-3
clone size: .
CDR3 DNA: TGTGCCAGCAGTTGGGGAAGCACAGATACGCAGTATTTT
CDR3 protein: CASSWGSTDTQYF

V gene: TRBV27
D gene: TRBD1
J gene: TRBJ1-4
clone size: few
CDR3 DNA: TGTGCCAGCAGTAGGCAGGGGGCGTCACCTAATGAAAAACTGTTTTTT
CDR3 protein: CASSRQGASPNEKLFF

V gene: TRBV9
D gene: TRBD1
J gene: TRBJ1-6
clone size: .
CDR3 DNA: TGTGCCAGCAGCGGGACAGGGTCCCTCTCCTATAATTCACCCCTCCACTTT
CDR3 protein: CASSGTGSLSYNSPLHF

V gene: TRBV11-2
D gene: .
J gene: TRBJ2-5
clone size: .
CDR3 DNA: TGTGCCAGCAGCTCAGTTAGGGGTGAGGCGACCCAGTACTTC
CDR3 protein: CASSSVRGEATQYF

V gene: TRBV6-5
D gene: .
J gene: TRBJ2-7
clone size: once
CDR3 DNA: TGTGCCAGCAAGCACCCGACTTCCAGCGGGGAGCAGTACTTC
CDR3 protein: CASKHPTSSGEQYF

V gene: TRBV24-1
D gene: .
J gene: TRBJ1-3
clone size: once
CDR3 DNA: TGTGCCACCAGTGATGCCAGAGCGACTGGAAACACCATATATTTT
CDR3 protein: CATSDARATGNTIYF

V gene: TRBV10-2
D gene: TRBD2
J gene: TRBJ2-7
clone size: .
CDR3 DNA: TGCGCCAGCAGTGAGTTAGCGGGAGGCTCCTACGAGCAGTACTTC
CDR3 protein: CASSELAGGSYEQYF

V gene: TRBV28
D gene: .
J gene: TRBJ2-2
clone size: .
CDR3 DNA: TGTGCCAGCAGTTTCTCGCCATGGGACGGATCCCCCGCAAAGTATGCCGGGGAGCTGTTTTTT
CDR3 protein: CASSFSPWDGSPAKYAGELFF

V gene: TRBV11-3
D gene: .
J gene: TRBJ1-1
clone size: .
CDR3 DNA: TGTGCCAGCAGCAAAGCGGGGAATGAAGCTTTCTTT
CDR3 protein: CASSKAGNEAFF

V gene: TRBV28
D gene: TRBD2
J gene: TRBJ2-7
clone size: once
CDR3 DNA: TGTGCCAGCAGTTTATATAGCGGGAGAGGACGGCCCTACGAGCAGTACTTC
CDR3 protein: CASSLYSGRGRPYEQYF

V gene: TRBV28
D gene: TRBD2
J gene: TRBJ2-1
clone size: .
CDR3 DNA: TGTGCCAGCAGACCCCCTAGCGGGAGCTACAATGAGCAGTTCTTC
CDR3 protein: CASRPPSGSYNEQFF

V gene: TRBV5-1
D gene: .
J gene: TRBJ2-3
clone size: .
CDR3 DNA: TGCGCCAGCAGCTCCCCCTTTCATGGGGGAATGAGGAGCACGGAAGATACGCAGTATTTT
CDR3 protein: CASSSPFHGGMRSTEDTQYF

V gene: TRBV11-3
D gene: TRBD1
J gene: TRBJ1-1
clone size: .
CDR3 DNA: TGTGCCAGCAGCTCCCGACAGGGAACCCCGAACACTGAAGCTTTCTTT
CDR3 protein: CASSSRQGTPNTEAFF

V gene: TRBV27
D gene: .
J gene: TRBJ1-5
clone size: .
CDR3 DNA: TGTGCCAGCAGTCCTTCGACAAACTGGCAGTCCCAGCATTTT
CDR3 protein: CASSPSTNWQSQHF

V gene: TRBV28
D gene: TRBD1
J gene: TRBJ2-3
clone size: .
CDR3 DNA: TGTGCCAGCAGTCACAGGGGCGGAGGCACAGATACGCAGTATTTT
CDR3 protein: CASSHRGGGTDTQYF

V gene: TRBV6-2/TRBV6-3
D gene: .
J gene: TRBJ1-1
clone size: .
CDR3 DNA: TGTGCCAGCAGCGACACCCGCCGGAACACTGAAGCTTTCTTT
CDR3 protein: CASSDTRRNTEAFF

V gene: TRBV10-3
D gene: .
J gene: TRBJ2-3
clone size: .
CDR3 DNA: TGTGCCATCAGTGGCCAGGCGTCAGATAAAAGGGCGGATACGCAGTATTTT
CDR3 protein: CAISGQASDKRADTQYF

V gene: TRBV5-4
D gene: TRBD2
J gene: TRBJ2-7
clone size: .
CDR3 DNA: TGTGCCAGCAGCCAGGGGACTAGCGGGGGGGTTTACGAGCAGTACTTC
CDR3 protein: CASSQGTSGGVYEQYF

V gene: TRBV7-8
D gene: .
J gene: TRBJ1-1
clone size: .
CDR3 DNA: TGTGCCAGCAGCGTCGGGGCCGCCGCTGAAGCTTTCTTT
CDR3 protein: CASSVGAAAEAFF

V gene: TRBV7-2
D gene: .
J gene: TRBJ1-2
clone size: .
CDR3 DNA: TGTGCCAGCAGCCAAAACTATGGCTACACCTTC
CDR3 protein: CASSQNYGYTF

V gene: TRBV10-3
D gene: .
J gene: TRBJ1-5
clone size: few
CDR3 DNA: TGTGCCATCAGTGAAAGCAATCAGCCCCAGCATTTT
CDR3 protein: CAISESNQPQHF